Below, 9 T cell receptor beta chains from the same sample are listed, as sequenced in a study of T cell responses to AZD1222 COVID-19 vaccine. Method: immunoSEQ multiplex PCR; TCRdb's copy keeps in-frame clones and lacks some. The table records around 160,000 clones, about 93% of them present only once. Source: peripheral blood, taken on day 0 of AZD1222 vaccination. These receptors came from an adult in good health.

The V gene is TRBV11-2, the J gene TRBJ2-2; 12 bases align to TRBD2. Unmatched junction bases numbered 4, after V lost 5 bases and J lost 6 bases. Germline CDR1 reads SGHAT; CDR2 reads FQNNGV. This CDR3 is 15 amino acids long. CDR3: CASSQRLAGAGELFF. DNA for the CDR3: TGTGCCAGCAGCCAAAGACTAGCGGGGGCCGGGGAGCTGTTTTTT.

The count of this clone is one. This rearrangement joins TRBV6-5 to TRBJ1-3; possibly TRBD1 for D (6 bases). With 5 bases removed from V and 3 bases from J, the gap between germline ends came to 11 bases. This CDR3 has 14 residues. Germline CDR1 reads MNHEY; CDR2 reads SVGAGI. The CDR3 here is CASSMGDNGNTIYF. CDR3 sequence (DNA): TGTGCCAGCAGTATGGGGGACAATGGAAACACCATATATTTT.

The V gene is TRBV18, the J gene TRBJ2-2; D is uncertain. CDR1 is KGHSH, CDR2 LQKENI, per germline. The CDR3 contains 15 residues. Trimming pared 3 bases from V and 3 bases from J, leaving 11 bases between. CDR3 sequence: CASSPQETHTGELFF. CDR3 nucleotides: TGTGCCAGCTCACCGCAGGAAACCCACACCGGGGAGCTGTTTTTT.

The gene calls are TRBV19 and TRBJ1-5; no clear D. This CDR3 contains 15 residues. V lost 3 bases and J 0 bases, leaving 9 bases between the germline ends. Germline loops: CDR1 LNHDA, CDR2 SQIVND (reference sequence). CDR3 residues: CASSISGNSNQPQHF. The CDR3 DNA reads as TGTGCCAGTAGTATCTCGGGCAATAGCAATCAGCCCCAGCATTTT.

The chain couples TRBV11-2 to TRBJ2-5, with 8 bases lining up with TRBD2. The CDR3 runs to 14 residues. Germline CDR1 is SGHAT and CDR2 is FQNNGV. V lost 2 bases, J lost 5 bases, and 4 bases stayed unmatched. The CDR3 DNA is TGTGCCAGCAGCTTACGGGGGGGCCTTGAGACCCAGTACTTC. Its translation: CASSLRGGLETQYF. The whole variable domain, remainder taken from reference TRBV11-2 and TRBJ2-5, is EAGVAQSPRYKIIEKRQSVAFWCNPISGHATLYWYQQILGQGPKLLIQFQNNGVVDDSQLPKDRFSAERLKGVDSTLKIQPAKLEDSAVYLCASSLRGGLETQYFGPGTRLLVL.

Only a few counts were recorded for this clone. This sequence joins TRBV19 and TRBJ1-1; D unresolved. This CDR3 has 15 amino acids. The germline V and J ends were trimmed by 7 bases and 1 base, with 16 bases remaining between them. Looked up from germline, CDR1 is LNHDA and CDR2 is SQIVND (reference sequence). CDR3 sequence: CASTSVPNKNTEAFF. DNA for the CDR3: TGTGCCAGTACCTCCGTGCCCAACAAGAACACTGAAGCTTTCTTT.

This rearrangement joins TRBV21-1 to TRBJ2-7; the D call in the table, TRBD1, was not verified against the DNA. TRBV21-1 is assigned pseudogene status. The length of the CDR3 is 15 residues. CDR3 bases: TGTGCCAGCAGCGCCCGGGACAGGGATACCTACGAGCAGTACTTC. This translates into CASSARDRDTYEQYF.

V gene TRBV2 combines with J gene TRBJ1-1, with D possibly matching TRBD1 (6 bases). The CDR3 spans 14 residues. Between the trimmed V and J ends, which lost 4 bases and 5 bases, there was a span of 14 bases. CDR1 SNHLY and CDR2 FYNNEI come from the germline V gene. The DNA for the CDR3 is TGTGCCAGCAGTGGAAGGGGGAGGGGAACTGAAGCTTTCTTT. It specifies CASSGRGRGTEAFF.

The V gene is TRBV11-2, the J gene TRBJ1-4, with TRBD1 matching over 9 bases. The trim removed 6 bases at V and 3 bases at J, leaving 2 bases unmatched. Looked up from germline, CDR1 is SGHAT and CDR2 is FQNNGV. This CDR3 has 14 residues. CDR3 in DNA: TGTGCCAGCAGTGACAGGGGGGCTAATGAAAAACTGTTTTTT. Its protein product is CASSDRGANEKLFF.